What follows are 18 T cell receptor beta chains derived from one specimen sequenced in a study of T-cell memory formation after mild COVID-19. TCRdb independently ran MiXCR on the 5' RACE reads; one entry per CDR3 protein. This sample has about 110,000 distinct CDR3 sequences; 20% to 25% occur once, and the top ten carry 40% to 50%. Sample: PBMCs or a T cell subset sorted from them (not recorded which). Source of these receptors: a man aged 18 to 30 who had mild COVID-19 (a few samples of this study predate the infection). Cell type and time point are not known.

The rearrangement uses TRBV28 and TRBJ2-3; D gene unclear. Looked up from germline, CDR1 is MDHEN and CDR2 is SYDVKM. Trimming pared 8 bases from V and 1 base from J, leaving 22 bases between. The CDR3 totals 17 residues. CDR3 DNA sequence: TGTGCCAGCTCTCTTATTGGGTATGGTGTGGGCACAGATACGCAGTATTTT. This sequence encodes CASSLIGYGVGTDTQYF.

CDR3 residues: CASSLVGLSGNTIYF. CDR3 sequence (DNA): TGTGCCAGCAGTTTGGTGGGACTCTCTGGAAACACCATATATTTT. The chain couples TRBV12-3 or TRBV12-4 to TRBJ1-3; D is possibly TRBD1 (5 bases). With 3 bases removed from V and 0 bases from J, the gap between germline ends came to 9 bases. The CDR3 spans 15 residues.

The J gene is TRBJ1-5, the V gene TRBV19; D gene ambiguous. Per the germline V gene, CDR1 is LNHDA and CDR2 is SQIVND (reference sequence). Trimming took off 4 bases at V and 5 bases at J, with 12 bases between the two ends. This CDR3 has 14 amino acids. The CDR3 region has the DNA TGTGCCAGTAGTAGTTCAGCGGGCTATCAGCCCCAGCATTTT. This sequence encodes CASSSSAGYQPQHF.

The V call is TRBV7-9, the J call TRBJ2-5, with 8 bases that match TRBD1. The germline CDR1 and CDR2 sequences are SEHNR and FQNEAQ (reference sequence). CDR3 length: 15 residues. Germline trimming cut 1 base from V and 2 bases from J; bases unmatched to any gene: 3. CDR3 amino acids: CASSLEGQAQETQYF. DNA of the CDR3: TGTGCCAGCAGCTTAGAGGGACAGGCTCAAGAGACCCAGTACTTC.

The rearrangement uses TRBV25-1 and TRBJ1-5; D is perhaps TRBD1 (6 bases). The CDR3 has 13 amino acids. Looked up from germline, CDR1 is MGHDK and CDR2 is SYGVNS. Trimming removed 8 bases at V and 2 bases at J, with 10 bases between. DNA for the CDR3: TGTGCCAGCTCGACAGGAGGCAATCAGCCCCAGCATTTT. Translating gives CASSTGGNQPQHF.

This chain links TRBV5-5 with TRBJ1-5; perhaps TRBD1 as D (6 bases). Germline CDR1 SGHKS, CDR2 YYEKEE (reference sequence). This CDR3 has 14 amino acids. V lost 0 bases, J lost 7 bases, and 11 bases lay in between. The CDR3 is CASSLAMGGQPQHF. For the CDR3, the DNA is TGTGCCAGCAGCTTGGCGATGGGGGGCCAGCCCCAGCATTTT.

This clonotype was found a few times. The chain recombines TRBV7-9 with TRBJ1-1, with D perhaps TRBD1 (5 bases). Germline CDR1 and CDR2: SEHNR and FQNEAQ (reference sequence). CDR3 length equals 15 residues. V shed 7 bases and J shed 1 base, with 16 bases lying between them. CDR3 bases: TGTGCCAGCACCCCTCTTGAGGGGCCGAACACTGAAGCTTTCTTT. Encoded protein: CASTPLEGPNTEAFF. The variable domain in full, with the rest retrieved from reference TRBV7-9 and TRBJ1-1, is DTGVSQNPRHKITKRGQNVTFRCDPISEHNRLYWYRQTLGQGPEFLTYFQNEAQLEKSRLLSDRFSAERPKGSFSTLEIQRTEQGDSAMYLCASTPLEGPNTEAFFGQGTRLTVV.

There are a few counts of this clonotype. This chain connects TRBV5-6 to TRBJ2-1; D ambiguous. The germline CDR1 and CDR2 sequences are SGHDT and YYEEEE. Between the trimmed V and J ends, which lost 2 bases and 8 bases, there was a span of 8 bases. The CDR3 consists of 12 residues. The CDR3, as DNA: TGTGCCAGCAGCTTAGTCCGCCATGAGCAGTTCTTC. This codes for CASSLVRHEQFF.

The chain employs TRBV6-2 or TRBV6-3 and TRBJ2-3; D not resolved. Germline assignment: CDR1 MNHEY and CDR2 SVGEGT. There are 18 residues in the CDR3. Trimming took off 8 bases at V and 1 base at J, with 25 bases between the two ends. The CDR3: CASHGQVAGYRRTDTQYF. CDR3 coding DNA: TGTGCCAGCCATGGGCAGGTCGCTGGGTATCGCCGCACAGATACGCAGTATTTT.

The chain joins TRBV4-1 to TRBJ2-5, with 7 bases identical to TRBD2. This CDR3 comprises 17 residues. Germline V CDR1 and CDR2: MGHRA, YSYEKL. J gave up 5 bases and V 1 base, and 13 bases lay outside the gene matches. Here the CDR3 reads CASSQVSALRGGETQYF. DNA of the CDR3: TGCGCCAGCAGCCAAGTCTCTGCACTTAGGGGAGGGGAGACCCAGTACTTC.

This clonotype was picked up a small number of times. The rearrangement uses TRBV12-3 or TRBV12-4 and TRBJ2-1; 8 nucleotides line up with TRBD2. V lost 6 bases and J lost 0; bases outside the gene matches: 4. CDR3 size: 15 residues. CDR3 region: CASRGGTSSYNEQFF. As DNA, the CDR3 is TGTGCCAGCAGGGGGGGGACTAGCTCCTACAATGAGCAGTTCTTC.

This clonotype was observed a handful of times. The chain combines TRBV7-6 with TRBJ2-7; D is perhaps TRBD1 or TRBD2 (5 bases each). Trimming stripped 1 base from V and 5 bases from J, with 9 bases between. The CDR3 is 13 residues long. From germline, CDR1 is SGHVS and CDR2 FNYEAQ. CDR3 nucleotides: TGTGCCAGCAGCTTAGGTCGGGGCGACGAGCAGTACTTC. Translated, it gives CASSLGRGDEQYF.

The V call is TRBV5-5, the J call TRBJ2-7; D not certain. The CDR3 is made up of 15 amino acids. Trimming shortened V by 0 bases and J by 0 bases, and 10 bases separated the two germline ends. Germline-derived CDR1 and CDR2 are SGHKS and YYEKEE (reference sequence). DNA of the CDR3: TGTGCCAGCAGCTTGGATCCAGGACCCTCCTACGAGCAGTACTTC. It encodes CASSLDPGPSYEQYF.

The V gene is TRBV7-3, the J gene TRBJ2-1; 9 nucleotides match TRBD2. The germline gives CDR1 SGHTA, CDR2 FQGTGA. The V segment lost 5 bases and the J segment 5 bases; nucleotides outside the gene matches: 7. The CDR3 length is 15 residues. CDR3 in DNA: TGTGCCAGCAGCGAAGCGGGGGGCCGGCACAATGAGCAGTTCTTC. Protein: CASSEAGGRHNEQFF.

The rearrangement links TRBV12-3 or TRBV12-4 to TRBJ2-3; D possibly corresponds to TRBD1 (5 bases). Trimming cost V 5 bases and J 4 bases, with 10 bases left between them. There are 13 residues in the CDR3. The CDR3 protein is CASSAQGSDTQYF. In DNA, the CDR3 is TGTGCCAGCAGTGCGCAGGGTTCAGATACGCAGTATTTT.

This rearrangement joins TRBV27 to TRBJ2-3; 7 bases fit TRBD2. The CDR3 has 15 amino acids. J gave up 4 bases and V 5 bases, and 9 bases lay outside the gene matches. The V gene's germline CDR1 is MNHEY and CDR2 SMNVEV (reference sequence). CDR3 nucleotide sequence: TGTGCCAGCAGTCTGATCGGGGGGATCCCAGATACGCAGTATTTT. Its translation is CASSLIGGIPDTQYF.

The V and J genes are TRBV20-1 and TRBJ2-7, with 9 positions matching TRBD1. Germline trimming cut 4 bases from V and 0 bases from J; bases unmatched to any gene: 10. Germline assignment: CDR1 DFQATT and CDR2 SNEGSKA (reference sequence). The CDR3 totals 16 residues. CDR3: CSAKGGQGPTSYEQYF. DNA of the CDR3: TGCAGTGCTAAGGGGGGACAGGGACCTACCTCCTACGAGCAGTACTTC.

The V gene is TRBV7-1, the J gene TRBJ2-7, with unresolved D. TRBV7-1 is classed as an ORF, of uncertain function. Trimming took off 3 bases at V and 3 bases at J, with 6 bases between the two ends. This CDR3 spans 12 amino acids. CDR3 loop: CASSSTHYEQYF. The CDR3 coding sequence is TGTGCCAGCAGCTCTACGCACTACGAGCAGTACTTC.